A single sample gave rise to the 6 T cell receptor beta chains below, sequenced in a study of identical twins. TCRdb recomputed calls from the 5' RACE reads with MiXCR, one row per CDR3 protein. The table records some 500,000 distinct CDR3 sequences, under 25% of them present only once. These data were also reused for a study on T cells expressing NK-cell markers.

Specimen: CD4+ T cells sorted from blood. The source of these receptors is a woman aged 18-30 years in good health.

The rearrangement joins TRBV20-1 to TRBJ1-3; D is undetermined. The V end lost 3 bases, the J end lost 0 bases, and 9 bases lay between the germline ends. This CDR3 is built from 14 residues. Germline V gives CDR1 DFQATT, CDR2 SNEGSKA (reference sequence). The CDR3 region has the DNA TGCAGTGCTAGTTTTAGGGCCTCTGGAAACACCATATATTTT. It yields the protein CSASFRASGNTIYF.

The rearrangement uses TRBV5-1 and TRBJ1-4; D gene ambiguous. The CDR3 sequence is 12 residues long. CDR1 and CDR2 from the germline V gene are SGHRS and YFSETQ. Deletions cut 5 bases from V and 5 bases from J, with 7 bases between. The CDR3 sequence is CASRYQNEKLFF. The CDR3 region has the DNA TGCGCCAGCAGATACCAGAATGAAAAACTGTTTTTT.

This clonotype was observed a few times. The chain joins TRBV20-1 to TRBJ2-7; 10 bases map to TRBD2. The CDR3 totals 14 residues. V was clipped by 3 bases and J by 6 bases; unmatched bases: 8. Germline assignment: CDR1 DFQATT and CDR2 SNEGSKA (reference sequence). The CDR3 here is CSASLAGVSGEQYF. The CDR3 nucleotides read TGCAGTGCTAGTCTAGCGGGAGTGAGTGGCGAGCAGTACTTC.

This clonotype was observed a few times. The chain employs TRBV27 and TRBJ1-1, with 8 positions matching TRBD1. CDR1 is MNHEY and CDR2 is SMNVEV in the germline V gene (reference sequence). Trimming removed 6 bases from V and 6 bases from J; junction bases left unmatched: 0. The CDR3 loop spans 11 amino acids. The CDR3 protein is CASRDRAEAFF. As DNA, the CDR3 is TGTGCCAGCAGGGACAGGGCTGAAGCTTTCTTT.

The rearrangement links TRBV10-3 to TRBJ2-7; D is perhaps TRBD1 or TRBD2 (6 bases each). The CDR3 loop spans 15 amino acids. Trimming took off 4 bases at V and 5 bases at J, with 18 bases between the two ends. Germline V gene sequence: CDR1 ENHRY, CDR2 SYGVKD. DNA for the CDR3: TGTGCCATCAGTGGGACTCAGGGGAGGCCCCACGAGCAGTACTTC. It is translated as CAISGTQGRPHEQYF.

This clonotype was detected a few times. The chain employs TRBV5-6 and TRBJ1-1; 9 bases agree with TRBD1. Germline CDR1 and CDR2: SGHDT and YYEEEE. J lost 0 bases, V lost 3 bases, and 3 bases had no gene match. The CDR3 is 15 amino acids. The CDR3 sequence: CASSYRGRLNTEAFF. The DNA of the CDR3 is TGTGCCAGCAGCTACAGGGGGCGGTTGAACACTGAAGCTTTCTTT.